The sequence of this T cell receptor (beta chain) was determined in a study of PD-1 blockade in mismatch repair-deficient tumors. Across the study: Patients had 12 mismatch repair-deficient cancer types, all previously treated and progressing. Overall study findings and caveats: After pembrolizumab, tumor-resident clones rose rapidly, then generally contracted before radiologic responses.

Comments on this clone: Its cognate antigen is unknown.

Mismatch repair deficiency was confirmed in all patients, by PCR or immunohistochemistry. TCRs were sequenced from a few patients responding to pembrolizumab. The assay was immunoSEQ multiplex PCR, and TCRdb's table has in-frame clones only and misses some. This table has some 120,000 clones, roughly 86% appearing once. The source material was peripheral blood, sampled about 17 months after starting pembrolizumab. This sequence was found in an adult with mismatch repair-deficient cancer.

The CDR3 reads CASSLSGRWNGYTF. CDR3 nucleotide sequence: TGTGCCAGCAGTTTATCCGGGAGGTGGAATGGCTACACCTTC. The chain joins TRBV27 to TRBJ1-2; D is unresolved. Germline V gives CDR1 MNHEY, CDR2 SMNVEV (reference sequence). CDR3 size: 14 residues. V shed 0 bases and J shed 6 bases, with 11 bases lying between them.